The text below deals with one T cell receptor beta chain. The data derive from a study of blood T cell repertoires in COVID-19. The overall study: From the United States, Italy and Spain came samples of acute and convalescent COVID-19.

This CDR3 contains 13 residues. The germline V gene encodes CDR1 MDHEN and CDR2 SYDVKM. Losses at the gene ends were 8 bases for V and 2 bases for J; bases not matched to a gene: 3. Assay: immunoSEQ multiplex PCR; the TCRdb copy retains only in-frame clones and omits some. This table has about 240,000 clones, roughly four fifths appearing once. Sequenced input: peripheral blood. This receptor was obtained from a woman aged 80 or over with COVID-19, enrolled during active disease. The chain employs TRBV28 and TRBJ1-2; 9 bases fit TRBD1. The CDR3 is CASGTGTNYGYTF. As DNA, the CDR3 is TGTGCCAGCGGGACAGGGACCAACTATGGCTACACCTTC.